This is a list of T cell receptor beta chains from one sample in a study of patients and donors after allogeneic stem cell transplantation. In TCRdb, the RT-PCR reads were re-called with MiXCR into one record per CDR3 protein. The table shows about 200,000 distinct CDR3 sequences, with over 30% occurring only once. The source material was blood, either unsorted or a sorted T cell fraction (not recorded which). These receptors all stem from a human donor who was either an allogeneic HSCT recipient or a stem cell or donor lymphocyte infusion donor (not recorded which). It is not recorded whose cells these are; they may come from a transplant donor. Each CDR3 is given with its conserved first and last residue. A D gene is named only where the DNA matches it firmly. Part of the rows lack a size; the others show once, few, many or a class for expanded clones.

J	D	V	size	DNA	CDR3
TRBJ2-3	-	TRBV4-1	-	TGCGCCAGCAGCCAAGATCCCACCGGGACGGTAACAGATACGCAGTATTTT	CASSQDPTGTVTDTQYF
TRBJ1-2	TRBD1	TRBV27	-	TGTGCCAGCAAGGGACAGGGGTCCTATGGCTACACCTTC	CASKGQGSYGYTF
TRBJ1-3	-	TRBV6-1	-	TGTGCCAGCAGGGAACAAGCACTCTCTGGAAACACCATATATTTT	CASREQALSGNTIYF
TRBJ1-1	-	TRBV5-1	-	TGCGCCAGCAGCTTGGGGGTCGGAAACACTGAAGCTTTCTTT	CASSLGVGNTEAFF
TRBJ2-7	TRBD1	TRBV6-6	-	TGTGCCAGCAGTTATCTGACAGGGGGCGAGCAGTACTTC	CASSYLTGGEQYF
TRBJ2-7	-	TRBV27	-	TGTGCCAGCAGTCTTCAATCGAATACCGTGTACGAGCAGTACTTC	CASSLQSNTVYEQYF
TRBJ1-2	-	TRBV5-1	-	TGCGCCAGCAGCTTCCTCAGGGACTATGGCTACACCTTC	CASSFLRDYGYTF
TRBJ2-1	TRBD2	TRBV20-1	-	TGCAGTGCGCCGACTAGCGGGGGGGCCCCCTACAATGAGCAGTTCTTC	CSAPTSGGAPYNEQFF
TRBJ1-5	-	TRBV7-9	-	TGTGCCAGCGGATCGGGCCGCCTTAAGCATTTT	CASGSGRLKHF
TRBJ1-4	-	TRBV4-2	-	TGTGCCAGCAGCCAAGATCTTCGGCTTAATGAAAAACTGTTTTTT	CASSQDLRLNEKLFF
TRBJ2-5	TRBD2	TRBV7-9	-	TGTGCCAGCAGCTCCGGGACTAACTACCAAGAGACCCAGTACTTC	CASSSGTNYQETQYF
TRBJ2-7	-	TRBV6-2/TRBV6-3	-	TGTGCCAGCAGAGACAGGTACGAGCAGTACTTC	CASRDRYEQYF
TRBJ1-2	-	TRBV12-3/TRBV12-4	few	TGTGCCAGCAGTGGGAGGCAGGCGGTCCCTGCGAGGGGCTACACCTTC	CASSGRQAVPARGYTF
TRBJ2-1	-	TRBV18	-	TGTGCCAGCTCACCGGCCGGGACAAACTACGAGATCTCCTACAATGAGCAGTTCTTC	CASSPAGTNYEISYNEQFF
TRBJ2-7	-	TRBV28	-	TGTGCCAGCAGTTTATCTAACGAGCAGTACTTC	CASSLSNEQYF
TRBJ1-1	-	TRBV4-1	few	TGCGCCAGCAGCGACCCTCGACAGCAATACACTGAAGCTTTCTTT	CASSDPRQQYTEAFF
TRBJ1-6	-	TRBV5-1	few	TGCGCCAGCAGCTTGTGGGACGAAGGGTCACCCCTCCACTTT	CASSLWDEGSPLHF
TRBJ1-6	TRBD1	TRBV5-1	-	TGCGCCAGCAGCTACGAGACAGGGGGCTTTGGTTCACCCCTCCACTTT	CASSYETGGFGSPLHF
TRBJ1-4	-	TRBV7-8	-	TGTGCCAGCAGCGCACGTACATTGGCAGGGCAAGAAAAACTGTTTTTT	CASSARTLAGQEKLFF
TRBJ2-4	-	TRBV28	-	TGTGCCAGCAGTTTGACAGATCGCTTTGGGGGAAACATTCAGTACTTC	CASSLTDRFGGNIQYF
TRBJ1-1	TRBD1	TRBV4-1	few	TGCGCCAGCAGCCAACCAAGCGCATATGGGACAGGAGAGAACACTGAAGCTTTCTTT	CASSQPSAYGTGENTEAFF
TRBJ1-1	-	TRBV6-1	few	TGTGCCAGCAGTGCCCGTGGCCTCGCCCTCCGGAACACTGAAGCTTTCTTT	CASSARGLALRNTEAFF
TRBJ2-2	-	TRBV10-3	-	TGTGCCATCAGTGAGGGGCCTTACACCGGGGAGCTGTTTTTT	CAISEGPYTGELFF
TRBJ1-2	-	TRBV9	few	TGTGCCAGCAGCGCCCAGGTGGAGTATGGCTACACCTTC	CASSAQVEYGYTF
TRBJ1-1	-	TRBV27	few	TGTGCCAGCAGTTTATCGTCGAGCAACAGATTAGTTCGAGCTTTCTTT	CASSLSSSNRLVRAFF
TRBJ2-1	TRBD1	TRBV5-6	few	TGTGCCAGCAGCTTGGCTGGGACAGGACTCAATGAGCAGTTCTTC	CASSLAGTGLNEQFF
TRBJ1-4	-	TRBV5-1	-	TGCGCCAGCACTCGGGTGGGAGATGAAAAACTGTTTTTT	CASTRVGDEKLFF
TRBJ1-4	TRBD1	TRBV28	-	TGTGCCTCTTCACGGACAGGTGGTTGGGGCCGTGAAAAACTGTTTTTT	CASSRTGGWGREKLFF
TRBJ1-4	-	TRBV12-3/TRBV12-4	-	TGTGCCAGCAGGTCCTCGACGGCTACTAATGAAAAACTGTTTTTT	CASRSSTATNEKLFF
TRBJ1-1	-	TRBV6-5	-	TGTGCCAGCAAGCGGAGGGCAGGCACTGAAGCTTTCTTT	CASKRRAGTEAFF